These T cell receptor beta chains were read from a single sample in a study of CD8 T cells in Susac syndrome. TCRdb re-called the immunoSEQ multiplex PCR reads with MiXCR, one entry per CDR3 protein. In the table there are 120,000 or so distinct CDR3 sequences, 90% to 95% of which are singletons. The sample was CD4+ T cells from PBMCs. These receptors all come from a human donor in good health. The CDR3 runs from the conserved cysteine through the conserved F or W. A D gene is named only where the DNA matches it firmly. Not every row has a clone size; where given, it reads once, few, many or a size class.

clone_size j_call v_call d_call cdr3_nt cdr3_aa
. TRBJ2-5 TRBV12-3/TRBV12-4 . TGTGCCAGCAGTCCACCGGGACTTCAAAAGACCCAGTACTTC CASSPPGLQKTQYF
. TRBJ2-7 TRBV2 TRBD2 TGTGCCAGCAAGCGGGACGGAACCTACGAGCAGTACTTC CASKRDGTYEQYF
. TRBJ2-3 TRBV3-1 . TGTGCCAGCAGCCCTAGTGGGCCGCGGGATACGCAGTATTTT CASSPSGPRDTQYF
. TRBJ2-7 TRBV3-1 TRBD2 TGTGCCAGCAGCCGAGATGCGGGAGACGGGGAGCAGTACTTC CASSRDAGDGEQYF
. TRBJ1-3 TRBV9 . TGTGCCAGCAGCCCGACAGGCGGGGGAAACACCATATATTTT CASSPTGGGNTIYF
. TRBJ2-7 TRBV7-2 . TGTGCCAGCAGCATCAAGGGCAGGACCTACGAGCAGTACTTC CASSIKGRTYEQYF
. TRBJ2-1 TRBV3-1 TRBD1 TGTGCCAGCAGCCAAGCGCCCGGACAGGGGCCAATTGCGCAGTTCTTC CASSQAPGQGPIAQFF
. TRBJ2-7 TRBV7-2 TRBD2 TGTGCCAGCAACTCCGGACTAGGTTCCTACGAGCAGTACTTC CASNSGLGSYEQYF
once TRBJ1-2 TRBV12-3/TRBV12-4 . TGTGCCAGCAGTTCGGCGGGACCCTATGGCTACACCTTC CASSSAGPYGYTF
once TRBJ2-7 TRBV7-9 . TGTGCCAGCAGCCCCCGGCAGGGAGAAGAGCAGTACTTC CASSPRQGEEQYF
. TRBJ1-1 TRBV30 . TGTGCCTGGAGGGGCCGCTTGGGACACATGAACACTGAAGCTTTCTTT CAWRGRLGHMNTEAFF
. TRBJ2-5 TRBV5-1 . TGCGCCAGCAGCTGGGGGGACTTTGAAGAGACCCAGTACTTC CASSWGDFEETQYF
once TRBJ2-5 TRBV29-1 TRBD1 TGCAGCGTTGATGCGCCGGGTCATGTCAGGGGGGAGACCCAGTACTTC CSVDAPGHVRGETQYF
. TRBJ2-5 TRBV18 TRBD1 TGTGCCAGCTCACTAGCCGGGACAGCAAACCAAGAGACCCAGTACTTC CASSLAGTANQETQYF
. TRBJ1-1 TRBV3-1 TRBD1 TGTGCCAGCAGCCTGACAGGGACGAACACTGAAGCTTTCTTT CASSLTGTNTEAFF
. TRBJ2-7 TRBV7-9 . TGTGCCAGCACCGTAGACAACTACGAGCAGTACTTC CASTVDNYEQYF
. TRBJ2-3 TRBV3-1 . TGTGCCAGCAGCCAAGATGGGGGGAATACGCAGTATTTT CASSQDGGNTQYF
. TRBJ1-2 TRBV28 TRBD1 TGTGCCAGCAGTACACCGGACAGGGTGGTCTTTGGCTACACCTTC CASSTPDRVVFGYTF
. TRBJ1-5 TRBV20-1 . TGCAGTGCTAGAGGGGATGACGGTCAGCCCCAGCATTTT CSARGDDGQPQHF
. TRBJ2-7 TRBV21-1 . TGTGCCGAGGAAGGTCGCGAGCAGTACTTC CAEEGREQYF
. TRBJ2-7 TRBV5-1 . TGCGCCAGCAGCTTCGGGAATGGCTACGAGCAGTACTTC CASSFGNGYEQYF
. TRBJ2-7 TRBV29-1 TRBD2 TGCAGCGTTGAGCTAGCGGGGTCCTACGAGCAGTACTTC CSVELAGSYEQYF
. TRBJ1-1 TRBV27 . TGTGCCAGCAGGGCACAGGGTCTGAGGAACACTGAAGCTTTCTTT CASRAQGLRNTEAFF